The present T cell receptor (beta chain) was sequenced within a study of early T cells in non-severe SARS-CoV-2 infection. Findings and limits, study-wide: The VDJdb matching leaned toward anti-spike CD8 responses and overlooked private and CD4 specificities.

This clonotype was found many times. What it binds is not known. There are 12 residues in the CDR3. The V gene lost 6 bases and the J gene lost 6 bases, with 12 bases spanning the gap. The TCR library protocol attached unique molecular identifiers to the individual cDNA molecules. TCRdb reprocessed the 5' RACE reads via MiXCR and lists one record per CDR3 protein. The sample shows about 50,000 distinct CDR3 sequences, under 7.5% of them seen only once. This chain joins TRBV12-3 or TRBV12-4 and TRBJ2-7; D possibly uses TRBD1 or TRBD2 (5 bases each). The clonotype was recovered from an adult who was a healthcare worker with PCR-confirmed SARS-CoV-2 infection or an uninfected control (not recorded which). This specimen was whole blood, taken at baseline. The CDR3 DNA is TGTGCCAGCAGACGTAGTGGGGGCGAGCAGTACTTC. Its translation: CASRRSGGEQYF.